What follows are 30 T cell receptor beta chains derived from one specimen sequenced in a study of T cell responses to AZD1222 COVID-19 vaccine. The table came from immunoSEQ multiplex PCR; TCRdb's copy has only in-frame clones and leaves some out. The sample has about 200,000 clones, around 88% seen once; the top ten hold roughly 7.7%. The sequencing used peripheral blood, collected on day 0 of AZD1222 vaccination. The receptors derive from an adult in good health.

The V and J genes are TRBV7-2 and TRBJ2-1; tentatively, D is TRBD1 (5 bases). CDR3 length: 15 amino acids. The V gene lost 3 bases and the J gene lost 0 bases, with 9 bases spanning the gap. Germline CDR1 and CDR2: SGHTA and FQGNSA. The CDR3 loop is CASSLERGSYNEQFF. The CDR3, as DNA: TGTGCCAGCAGCTTGGAAAGGGGCTCCTACAATGAGCAGTTCTTC.

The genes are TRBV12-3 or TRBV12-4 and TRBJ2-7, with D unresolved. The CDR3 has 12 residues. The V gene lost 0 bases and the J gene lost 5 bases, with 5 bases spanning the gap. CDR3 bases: TGTGCCAGCAGTTTAGCCGGCGACGAGCAGTACTTC. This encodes CASSLAGDEQYF.

The CDR3 region is CASSLGTGINSPLHF. The CDR3 DNA follows: TGTGCCAGCAGCTTAGGGACAGGGATTAATTCACCCCTCCACTTT. The chain employs TRBV7-6 and TRBJ1-6, with 8 bases matching TRBD1. The J segment lost 6 bases and the V segment lost 1 base, leaving 2 bases of the junction unmatched. Germline CDR1 SGHVS, CDR2 FNYEAQ. The CDR3 spans 15 residues.

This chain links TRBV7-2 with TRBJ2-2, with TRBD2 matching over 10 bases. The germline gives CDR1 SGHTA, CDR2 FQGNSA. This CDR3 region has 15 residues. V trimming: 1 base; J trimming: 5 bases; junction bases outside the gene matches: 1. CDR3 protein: CASSLVLAGTGELFF. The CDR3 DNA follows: TGTGCCAGCAGCTTAGTACTAGCGGGGACCGGGGAGCTGTTTTTT.

The CDR3 loop is CASSPSGQVLYNEQFF. In nucleotides, the CDR3 is TGTGCCAGCAGCCCATCAGGACAGGTACTCTACAATGAGCAGTTCTTC. The rearrangement uses TRBV28 and TRBJ2-1, with 7 nucleotides matching TRBD1. Germline loops: CDR1 MDHEN, CDR2 SYDVKM. The CDR3 has 16 amino acids. J gave up 3 bases and V 6 bases, and 11 bases lay outside the gene matches.

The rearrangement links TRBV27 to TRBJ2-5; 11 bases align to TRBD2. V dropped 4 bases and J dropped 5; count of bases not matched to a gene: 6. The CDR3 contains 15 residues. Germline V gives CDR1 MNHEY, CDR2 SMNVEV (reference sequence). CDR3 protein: CASSSASGGWETQYF. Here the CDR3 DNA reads TGTGCCAGCAGTTCGGCTAGCGGGGGGTGGGAGACCCAGTACTTC.

For the CDR3, the DNA is TGTGCCAGCAGCTACAGGGGGAGGAACACTGAAGCTTTCTTT. It codes for CASSYRGRNTEAFF. The V and J genes are TRBV27 and TRBJ1-1; 8 bases map to TRBD1. This CDR3 comprises 14 residues. The V gene end was trimmed by 6 bases and the J gene end by 1 base; junction bases not matched to a gene: 4. Germline CDR1 reads MNHEY; CDR2 reads SMNVEV (reference sequence).

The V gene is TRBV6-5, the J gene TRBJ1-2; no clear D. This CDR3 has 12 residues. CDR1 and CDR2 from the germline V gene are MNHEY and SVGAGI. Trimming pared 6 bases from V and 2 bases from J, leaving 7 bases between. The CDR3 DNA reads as TGTGCCAGCAGGTATCAGAACTATGGCTACACCTTC. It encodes CASRYQNYGYTF.

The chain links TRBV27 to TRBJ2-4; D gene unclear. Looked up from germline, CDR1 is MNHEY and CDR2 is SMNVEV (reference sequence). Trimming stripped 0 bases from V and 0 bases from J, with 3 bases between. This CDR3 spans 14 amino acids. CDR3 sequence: CASSLSIAKNIQYF. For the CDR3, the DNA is TGTGCCAGCAGTTTATCCATAGCCAAAAACATTCAGTACTTC.

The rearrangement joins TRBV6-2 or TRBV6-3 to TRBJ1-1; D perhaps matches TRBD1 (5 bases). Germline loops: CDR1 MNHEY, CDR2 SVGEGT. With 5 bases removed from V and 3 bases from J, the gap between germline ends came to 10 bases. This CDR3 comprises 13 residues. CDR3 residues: CASSQTDYTEAFF. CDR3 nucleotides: TGTGCCAGCAGTCAGACAGACTACACTGAAGCTTTCTTT.

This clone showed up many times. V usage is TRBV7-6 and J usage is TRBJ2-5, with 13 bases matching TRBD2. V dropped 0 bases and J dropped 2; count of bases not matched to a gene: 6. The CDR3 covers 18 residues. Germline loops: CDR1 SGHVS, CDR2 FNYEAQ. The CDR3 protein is CASSLAVPGLAGQETQYF. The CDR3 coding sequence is TGTGCCAGCAGCTTAGCCGTCCCGGGACTAGCGGGGCAAGAGACCCAGTACTTC.

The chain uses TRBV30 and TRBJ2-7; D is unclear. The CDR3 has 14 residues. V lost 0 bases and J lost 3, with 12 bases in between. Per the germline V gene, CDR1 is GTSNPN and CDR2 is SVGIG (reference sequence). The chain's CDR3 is CAWSVSAGVYEQYF. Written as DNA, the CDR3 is TGTGCCTGGAGTGTCTCGGCAGGAGTCTACGAGCAGTACTTC. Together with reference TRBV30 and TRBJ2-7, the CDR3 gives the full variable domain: SQTIHQWPATLVQPVGSPLSLECTVEGTSNPNLYWYRQAAGRGLQLLFYSVGIGQISSEVPQNLSASRPQDRQFILSSKKLLLSDSGFYLCAWSVSAGVYEQYFGPGTRLTVT.

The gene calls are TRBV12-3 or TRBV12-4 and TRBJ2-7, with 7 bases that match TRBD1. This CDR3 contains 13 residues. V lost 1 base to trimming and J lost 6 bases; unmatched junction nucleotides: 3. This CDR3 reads CASSLGTGGEQYF. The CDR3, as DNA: TGTGCCAGCAGTTTAGGGACAGGAGGCGAGCAGTACTTC.

CDR3 loop: CASSLEGAYTEAFF. CDR3 nucleotides: TGCGCCAGCAGCTTGGAGGGGGCCTACACTGAAGCTTTCTTT. The V gene is TRBV5-1, the J gene TRBJ1-1; 7 nucleotides match TRBD1. The CDR3 consists of 14 residues. Germline CDR1 SGHRS, CDR2 YFSETQ. After removal of 0 bases from V and 3 bases from J, the junction contained 2 bases not matched to a gene. Filled out from reference TRBV5-1 and TRBJ1-1, the complete variable domain reads KAGVTQTPRYLIKTRGQQVTLSCSPISGHRSVSWYQQTPGQGLQFLFEYFSETQRNKGNFPGRFSGRQFSNSRSEMNVSTLELGDSALYLCASSLEGAYTEAFFGQGTRLTVV.

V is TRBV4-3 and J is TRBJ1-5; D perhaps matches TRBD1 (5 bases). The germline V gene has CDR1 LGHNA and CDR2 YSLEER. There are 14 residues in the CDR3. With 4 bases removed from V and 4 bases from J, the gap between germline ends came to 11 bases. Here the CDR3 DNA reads TGCGCCAGCAGCCCCCACGACAGAAATCAGCCCCAGCATTTT. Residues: CASSPHDRNQPQHF.

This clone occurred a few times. CDR3 sequence: CASSVGQGVRNEQFF. CDR3 sequence (DNA): TGTGCCAGCAGCGTAGGGCAGGGGGTGCGAAATGAGCAGTTCTTC. The gene calls are TRBV9 and TRBJ2-1; the match to TRBD1 covers 7 bases. V shed 0 bases, J shed 7 bases, and the junction held 7 bases outside the gene matches. CDR3 length: 15 amino acids. From germline, CDR1 is SGDLS and CDR2 YYNGEE.

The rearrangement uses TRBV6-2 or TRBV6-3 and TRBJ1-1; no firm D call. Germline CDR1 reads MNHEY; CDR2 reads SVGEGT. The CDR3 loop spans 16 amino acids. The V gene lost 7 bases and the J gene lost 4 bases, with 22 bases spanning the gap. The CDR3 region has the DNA TGTGCCAGCAACCCAATTCCGGGTTTCTTGGGCACTGAAGCTTTCTTT. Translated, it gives CASNPIPGFLGTEAFF.

CDR3 nucleotides: TGTGCCAGCAGCCAATTTCTCCCCCATGAAGGAGCTGAAGCTTTCTTT. Translating gives CASSQFLPHEGAEAFF. V is TRBV16 and J is TRBJ1-1; D remains ambiguous. Germline CDR1 is KGHSY and CDR2 is FQNENV. The CDR3 runs to 16 residues. V was trimmed by 1 base and J by 6 bases, leaving 18 bases between them.

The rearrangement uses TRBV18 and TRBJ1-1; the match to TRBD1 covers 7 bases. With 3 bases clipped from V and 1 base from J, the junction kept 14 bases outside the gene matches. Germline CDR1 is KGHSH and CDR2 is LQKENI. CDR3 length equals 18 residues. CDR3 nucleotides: TGTGCCAGCTCACCGCCGGTGGGTACTAGACAGGGGAACACTGAAGCTTTCTTT. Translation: CASSPPVGTRQGNTEAFF. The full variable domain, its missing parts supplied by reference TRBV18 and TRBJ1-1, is NAGVMQNPRHLVRRRGQEARLRCSPMKGHSHVYWYRQLPEEGLKFMVYLQKENIIDESGMPKERFSAEFPKEGPSILRIQQVVRGDSAAYFCASSPPVGTRQGNTEAFFGQGTRLTVV.

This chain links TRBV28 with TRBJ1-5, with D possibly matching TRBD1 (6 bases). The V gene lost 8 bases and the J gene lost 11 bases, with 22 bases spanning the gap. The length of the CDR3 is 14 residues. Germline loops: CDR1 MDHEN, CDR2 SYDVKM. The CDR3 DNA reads TGTGCCAGCGTTCCTACAGGGCTGGGCTATACCCAGCATTTT. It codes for CASVPTGLGYTQHF.

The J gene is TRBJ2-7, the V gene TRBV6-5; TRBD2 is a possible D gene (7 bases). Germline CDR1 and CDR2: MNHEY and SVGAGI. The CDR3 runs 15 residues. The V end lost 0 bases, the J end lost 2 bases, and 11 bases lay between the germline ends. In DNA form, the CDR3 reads TGTGCCAGCAGTTACTCTCGGGGGGCAACCTACGAGCAGTACTTC. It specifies CASSYSRGATYEQYF.

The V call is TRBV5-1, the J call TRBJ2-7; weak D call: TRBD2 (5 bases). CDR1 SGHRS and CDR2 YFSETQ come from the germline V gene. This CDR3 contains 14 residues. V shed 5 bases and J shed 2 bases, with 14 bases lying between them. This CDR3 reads CASSEEVQAYEQYF. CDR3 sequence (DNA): TGCGCCAGCAGTGAGGAGGTGCAGGCCTACGAGCAGTACTTC.

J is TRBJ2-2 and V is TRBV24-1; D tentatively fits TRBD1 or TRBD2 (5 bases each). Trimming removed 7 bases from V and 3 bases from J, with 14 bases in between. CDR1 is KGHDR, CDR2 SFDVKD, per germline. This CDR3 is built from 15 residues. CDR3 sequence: CATSEPGRDTGELFF. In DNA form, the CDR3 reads TGTGCCACCAGCGAGCCAGGGCGGGACACCGGGGAGCTGTTTTTT.

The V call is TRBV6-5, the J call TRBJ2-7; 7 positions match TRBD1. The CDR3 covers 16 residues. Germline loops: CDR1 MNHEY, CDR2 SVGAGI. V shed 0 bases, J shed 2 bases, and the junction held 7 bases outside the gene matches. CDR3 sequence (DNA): TGTGCCAGCAGTTACTCGGGGACAGAAACTACCTACGAGCAGTACTTC. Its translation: CASSYSGTETTYEQYF.

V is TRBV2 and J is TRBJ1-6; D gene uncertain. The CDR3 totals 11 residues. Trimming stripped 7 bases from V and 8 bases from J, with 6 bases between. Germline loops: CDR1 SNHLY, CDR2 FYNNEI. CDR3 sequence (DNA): TGTGCCAGCACAATGGATTCACCCCTCCACTTT. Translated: CASTMDSPLHF.

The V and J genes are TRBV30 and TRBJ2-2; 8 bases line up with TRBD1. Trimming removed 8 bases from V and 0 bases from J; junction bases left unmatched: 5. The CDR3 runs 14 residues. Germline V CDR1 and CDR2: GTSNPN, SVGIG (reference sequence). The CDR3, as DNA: TGTGCCGGCTTCAGGGGGCCGAACACCGGGGAGCTGTTTTTT. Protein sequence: CAGFRGPNTGELFF.

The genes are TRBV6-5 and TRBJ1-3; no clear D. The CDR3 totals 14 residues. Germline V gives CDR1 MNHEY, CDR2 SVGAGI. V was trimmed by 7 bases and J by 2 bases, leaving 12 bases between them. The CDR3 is CASTRFGAGNTIYF. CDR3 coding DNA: TGTGCCAGCACTCGATTCGGGGCTGGAAACACCATATATTTT.

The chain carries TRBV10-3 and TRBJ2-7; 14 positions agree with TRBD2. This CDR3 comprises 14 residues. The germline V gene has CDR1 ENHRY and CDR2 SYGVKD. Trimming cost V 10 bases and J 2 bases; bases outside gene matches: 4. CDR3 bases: TGTGCCACCCGGACTAGCGGGGGGACCTACGAGCAGTACTTC. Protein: CATRTSGGTYEQYF.

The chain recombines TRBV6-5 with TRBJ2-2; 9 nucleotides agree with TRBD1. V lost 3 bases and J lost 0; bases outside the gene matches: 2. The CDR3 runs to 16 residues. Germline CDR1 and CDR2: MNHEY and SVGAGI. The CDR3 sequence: CASSYRTGANTGELFF. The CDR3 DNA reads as TGTGCCAGCAGTTATCGGACAGGGGCGAACACCGGGGAGCTGTTTTTT.

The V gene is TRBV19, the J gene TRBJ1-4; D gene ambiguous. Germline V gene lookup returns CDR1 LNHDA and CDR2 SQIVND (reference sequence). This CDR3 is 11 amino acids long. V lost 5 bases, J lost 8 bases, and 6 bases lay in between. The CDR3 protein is CASSGREKLFF. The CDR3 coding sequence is TGTGCCAGTAGTGGGAGGGAAAAACTGTTTTTT.